These 2 T cell receptor beta chains originate from one sample sequenced in a study of prognosis after radiotherapy for stage I lung cancer. Researchers used two-round multiplex PCR to amplify TCR beta CDR3 starting from genomic DNA. Round-one PCR had primers specific to each TRBV and TRBJ gene. One entry per CDR3 protein results from TCRdb running MiXCR on the multiplex PCR reads. Among 50,000 or so distinct CDR3 sequences listed, less than 35% were seen once. Sequencing used PBMCs, obtained before or after stereotactic body radiation therapy (not recorded which). The source of these receptors is a donor aged 50 or older with non-small cell lung cancer.

This clonotype was seen at least ten times. The rearrangement joins TRBV7-9 to TRBJ1-3; D not certain. In germline, CDR1 is SEHNR, CDR2 FQNEAQ (reference sequence). V was shortened by 1 base and J by 4 bases, with 11 bases between the two germline ends. This CDR3 comprises 15 residues. Here the CDR3 reads CASSLGSREGNTIYF. CDR3 nucleotides: TGTGCCAGCAGCTTAGGCAGCCGGGAAGGAAACACCATATATTTT.

This clonotype was seen repeatedly, ten times or more. As DNA, the CDR3 is TGTGCCAGCAGCTTACAAAATTCAGATACGCAGTATTTT. Its translation is CASSLQNSDTQYF. The chain employs TRBV7-2 and TRBJ2-3; D unclear. CDR1 is SGHTA, CDR2 FQGNSA, per germline. CDR3 length equals 13 residues. V lost 2 bases and J 4 bases, leaving 7 bases between the germline ends.